The 10 T cell receptor beta chains listed next were all sequenced from one sample in a study of shared clonotypes between healthy human individuals (dated by TCRdb to about 2020). The library relied on the immunoSEQ multiplex PCR assay. In its TCRdb copy, this immuneACCESS table keeps in-frame sequences only and misses some clones. Where compared with another copy, unresolved V genes explain less than half of these, and the others have no known cause. This sample gives about 2.4 million clones in total; approximately 94% of them show up just once. The ten largest account for 0.13% to 0.15% of the sample. The specimen was naive CD4+ T cells sorted from blood. The sample's cell subset or site, from its label and the paper: CD45RA+ positively selected. These receptors all come from a young man in good health.

This chain joins TRBV10-3 and TRBJ1-2; D perhaps matches TRBD1 (6 bases). V lost 6 bases and J lost 0, with 11 bases in between. CDR3 length: 14 residues. The germline V gene has CDR1 ENHRY and CDR2 SYGVKD. CDR3 region: CAIRTGDSNYGYTF. The CDR3 DNA reads TGTGCCATCAGGACAGGAGATTCTAACTATGGCTACACCTTC.

This clone was picked up one time. The sample carries other DNA sequences with the same CDR3. The CDR3 bases are TGTGCCAGTAGTACCACTAGGAACAATGAGCAGTTCTTC. This gives the protein CASSTTRNNEQFF. V usage is TRBV19 and J usage is TRBJ2-1, with TRBD2 as a possible D gene (5 bases). V was pared by 4 bases and J by 5 bases, with 9 bases between. This CDR3 region has 13 residues. Germline V gives CDR1 LNHDA, CDR2 SQIVND (reference sequence).

The V and J genes are TRBV11-3 and TRBJ2-1, with D perhaps TRBD2 (5 bases). This CDR3 is built from 14 residues. Trimming took 5 bases from V and 7 from J, leaving 15 bases between them. From germline, CDR1 is SGHNT and CDR2 YENEEA. The chain's CDR3 is CASSPSGEKNEQFF. CDR3 coding DNA: TGTGCCAGCAGCCCCTCCGGGGAGAAGAATGAGCAGTTCTTC. Full variable domain (remainder filled in from reference TRBV11-3 and TRBJ2-1): EAGVVQSPRYKIIEKKQPVAFWCNPISGHNTLYWYLQNLGQGPELLIRYENEEAVDDSQLPKDRFSAERLKGVDSTLKIQPAELGDSAVYLCASSPSGEKNEQFFGPGTRLTVL.

This chain joins TRBV7-9 and TRBJ1-4; possible D gene TRBD1, 5 bases. CDR1 is SEHNR, CDR2 FQNEAQ, per germline (reference sequence). This CDR3 is 15 amino acids long. Trimming took 1 base from V and 7 from J, leaving 13 bases between them. CDR3 sequence (DNA): TGTGCCAGCAGCTTAGGTGCAGGGAGGGGTGAAAAACTGTTTTTT. The encoded protein is CASSLGAGRGEKLFF.

In this sample, this clone turned up a few times. V is TRBV6-1 and J is TRBJ1-5; D may be TRBD1 (6 bases). The V end lost 4 bases, the J end lost 4 bases, and 17 bases lay between the germline ends. The CDR3 has 16 amino acids. The germline gives CDR1 MNHNS, CDR2 SASEGT. The CDR3 DNA sequence: TGTGCCAGCAGTGTCTCGGCGGGGGCGAGGAATCAGCCCCAGCATTTT. Protein sequence: CASSVSAGARNQPQHF.

The gene calls are TRBV6-5 and TRBJ2-7, with 14 bases matching TRBD2. V lost 7 bases, J lost 5 bases, and 4 bases stayed unmatched. This CDR3 comprises 14 residues. Germline CDR1 is MNHEY and CDR2 is SVGAGI. DNA for the CDR3: TGTGCCAGCAACCGACTAGCGGGGGGGGACGAGCAGTACTTC. Translation gives CASNRLAGGDEQYF.

The genes are TRBV28 and TRBJ2-1, with a possible D match to TRBD2 (5 bases). Germline-derived CDR1 and CDR2 are MDHEN and SYDVKM. V lost 7 bases, J lost 9 bases, and 25 bases lay in between. There are 16 residues in the CDR3. CDR3 loop: CASNPQPGLPISEQFF. The DNA for the CDR3 is TGTGCCAGCAACCCTCAACCAGGACTCCCTATTAGTGAGCAGTTCTTC.

The chain couples TRBV6-6 to TRBJ2-5, with 7 bases aligning to TRBD2. This CDR3 is built from 14 residues. The trim removed 2 bases at V and 1 base at J, leaving 1 base unmatched. Germline CDR1 and CDR2: MNHNY and SVGAGI (reference sequence). This CDR3 is CASSYPSGQETQYF. CDR3 nucleotide sequence: TGTGCCAGCAGTTACCCTAGCGGCCAAGAGACCCAGTACTTC.

This rearrangement joins TRBV19 to TRBJ2-1; maybe TRBD2 (5 bases). Looked up from germline, CDR1 is LNHDA and CDR2 is SQIVND (reference sequence). V was trimmed by 3 bases and J by 5 bases, leaving 14 bases between them. The CDR3 length is 15 residues. The DNA for the CDR3 is TGTGCCAGTAGTATTCTCCCCGCGGGTAACAATGAGCAGTTCTTC. It encodes CASSILPAGNNEQFF.

V usage is TRBV6-6 and J usage is TRBJ2-2; D remains ambiguous. Germline V gene sequence: CDR1 MNHNY, CDR2 SVGAGI (reference sequence). Deletions cut 2 bases from V and 5 bases from J, with 9 bases between. This CDR3 is built from 14 residues. This CDR3 is CASSYETITGELFF. CDR3 coding DNA: TGTGCCAGCAGTTACGAAACAATTACCGGGGAGCTGTTTTTT.